The 17 T cell receptor beta chains presented below share a single source sample, sequenced in a study of blood T cell repertoires in COVID-19. Sequencing used immunoSEQ multiplex PCR; TCRdb keeps in-frame clones, though not all of them. The sample contains roughly 340,000 clones, 90% to 95% of which appear only once. The sample consisted of peripheral blood. These receptors all stem from a woman between 18 and 29 years old who had recovered from COVID-19.

The chain uses TRBV2 and TRBJ2-7; TRBD2 is a possible D gene (6 bases). The CDR3 runs 11 residues. Trimming removed 6 bases from V and 3 bases from J, with 6 bases in between. CDR1 and CDR2 (germline): SNHLY, FYNNEI. CDR3 in amino acids: CASSGSYEQYV. CDR3 DNA: TGTGCCAGCAGCGGGAGCTACGAGCAGTACGTC.

This clone was seen a single time. J is TRBJ2-1 and V is TRBV6-5; tentatively, D is TRBD2 (5 bases). Trimming shortened V by 5 bases and J by 6 bases, and 14 bases separated the two germline ends. This CDR3 has 14 amino acids. The V gene's germline CDR1 is MNHEY and CDR2 SVGAGI. In nucleotides, the CDR3 is TGTGCCAGCAGTACAACAGCGGTCGGCAATGAGCAGTTCTTC. Encoded protein: CASSTTAVGNEQFF.

The gene calls are TRBV10-3 and TRBJ2-1; D call uncertain. The CDR3 totals 16 residues. Trimming took off 0 bases at V and 5 bases at J, with 14 bases between the two ends. Germline CDR1 is ENHRY and CDR2 is SYGVKD. The CDR3 nucleotides are TGTGCCATCAGTGAGTCGTATACAGTGCCCCACAATGAGCAGTTCTTC. Translated, it gives CAISESYTVPHNEQFF.

This sequence joins TRBV21-1 and TRBJ1-2; no check of the table's D call, TRBD1, against the DNA was made. TRBV21-1 is a documented pseudogene. CDR3 length equals 16 residues. CDR3 DNA: TGTGCCAGCAGCAAAGGGGGAAACAGGCACGGCTATGGCTACACCTTC. It codes for CASSKGGNRHGYGYTF.

This chain joins TRBV25-1 and TRBJ1-1; D not resolved. This CDR3 contains 13 residues. V was trimmed by 5 bases and J by 1 base, leaving 8 bases between them. The germline CDR1 and CDR2 sequences are MGHDK and SYGVNS. CDR3 DNA sequence: TGTGCCAGCAGTCCCTCACAGAACACTGAAGCTTTCTTT. As protein: CASSPSQNTEAFF.

The V and J genes are TRBV9 and TRBJ1-5; D possibly corresponds to TRBD1 (6 bases). The germline V gene has CDR1 SGDLS and CDR2 YYNGEE. V lost 0 bases to trimming and J lost 1 base, with 8 bases between them. The CDR3 loop spans 15 amino acids. DNA of the CDR3: TGTGCCAGCAGCGTAGGCGGACAGAGCAATCAGCCCCAGCATTTT. Translated, it gives CASSVGGQSNQPQHF.

This chain connects TRBV7-8 to TRBJ2-5; D is possibly TRBD2 (6 bases). Trimming cost V 4 bases and J 4 bases, with 10 bases left between them. The CDR3 is 13 amino acids. From germline, CDR1 is SGHVS and CDR2 FQNEAQ. The CDR3 nucleotides read TGTGCCAGCAGCTCCGGACTAACAGAGACCCAGTACTTC. It encodes CASSSGLTETQYF.

The V call is TRBV9, the J call TRBJ1-2, with D possibly being TRBD1 (5 bases). The V end was cut by 0 bases, the J end by 5 bases, with 14 bases between. The CDR3 loop spans 15 amino acids. CDR1 is SGDLS, CDR2 YYNGEE, per germline. CDR3 sequence reads: CASSVALTEKYGYTF. The CDR3 DNA is TGTGCCAGCAGCGTAGCTTTGACAGAAAAATATGGCTACACCTTC. Variable domain in full (rest from reference TRBV9 and TRBJ1-2): DSGVTQTPKHLITATGQRVTLRCSPRSGDLSVYWYQQSLDQGLQFLIQYYNGEERAKGNILERFSAQQFPDLHSELNLSSLELGDSALYFCASSVALTEKYGYTFGSGTRLTVV.

The sample holds one count of this clone. This rearrangement joins TRBV6-4 to TRBJ1-1; the D gene is possibly TRBD1 (5 bases). In germline, CDR1 is MRHNA, CDR2 SNTAGT. The CDR3 consists of 15 residues. V was clipped by 3 bases and J by 1 base, with 12 bases between them. DNA for the CDR3: TGTGCCAGCAGTGAATGGGGGGGGAGGAACACTGAAGCTTTCTTT. It yields the protein CASSEWGGRNTEAFF.

This clone was picked up one time. This chain uses TRBV30 with TRBJ1-3; D unresolved. The CDR3 spans 16 residues. Looked up from germline, CDR1 is GTSNPN and CDR2 is SVGIG (reference sequence). V dropped 0 bases and J dropped 0 bases, with 12 bases sitting between them. CDR3 in amino acids: CAWSVPVRDSGNTIYF. CDR3 sequence (DNA): TGTGCCTGGAGTGTACCTGTTAGAGACTCTGGAAACACCATATATTTT.

V usage is TRBV12-3 or TRBV12-4 and J usage is TRBJ2-1; D perhaps matches TRBD2 (5 bases). Trimming took off 3 bases at V and 5 bases at J, with 8 bases between the two ends. This CDR3 is 13 amino acids long. This CDR3 reads CASSFGENNEQFF. As DNA, the CDR3 is TGTGCCAGCAGTTTTGGGGAGAACAATGAGCAGTTCTTC.

This clone was counted a single time. J is TRBJ2-7 and V is TRBV28, with D possibly matching TRBD2 (6 bases). Trimming removed 4 bases from V and 5 bases from J, with 21 bases in between. Germline V gives CDR1 MDHEN, CDR2 SYDVKM. This CDR3 has 16 residues. The CDR3 sequence is CASSSQEGFKSDEQYV. The CDR3 nucleotides read TGTGCCAGCAGTTCCCAGGAGGGGTTTAAATCGGACGAGCAGTACGTC.

This rearrangement joins TRBV28 to TRBJ2-3; 9 nucleotides match TRBD2. The CDR3 length is 15 residues. Per germline, CDR1 MDHEN and CDR2 SYDVKM. The J segment lost 3 bases and the V segment lost 2 bases, leaving 3 bases of the junction unmatched. In DNA, the CDR3 is TGTGCCAGCAGTTTACTAGCGGGATTGACAGATACGCAGTATTTT. It codes for CASSLLAGLTDTQYF.

This chain connects TRBV29-1 to TRBJ2-1; TRBD1 agrees at 10 bases. After removal of 6 bases from V and 6 bases from J, the junction contained 8 bases not matched to a gene. The germline V gene encodes CDR1 SQVTM and CDR2 ANQGSEA. There are 14 residues in the CDR3. The CDR3 sequence is CSVQGGQGSNEQFF. In DNA, the CDR3 is TGCAGCGTCCAGGGGGGACAGGGGAGCAATGAGCAGTTCTTC.

The rearrangement links TRBV2 to TRBJ1-5; TRBD1 matches 11 bases. Germline-derived CDR1 and CDR2 are SNHLY and FYNNEI. V trimming: 8 bases; J trimming: 4 bases; junction bases outside the gene matches: 7. The CDR3 contains 15 residues. The CDR3 region is CASQGTGGINQPQHF. CDR3 nucleotides: TGTGCCAGCCAGGGGACAGGGGGGATAAATCAGCCCCAGCATTTT.

The V gene is TRBV6-1, the J gene TRBJ2-3, with a tentative D call TRBD2 (5 bases). Germline CDR1 and CDR2: MNHNS and SASEGT. The CDR3 loop spans 15 amino acids. V lost 1 base and J lost 6, with 14 bases in between. This chain's CDR3 is CASSEVGGSWDTQYF. CDR3 nucleotide sequence: TGTGCCAGCAGTGAAGTCGGTGGGAGCTGGGATACGCAGTATTTT.

The chain is built from TRBV27 and TRBJ2-2, with a tentative D call TRBD2 (5 bases). The CDR3 length is 14 residues. V was trimmed by 5 bases and J by 3 bases, leaving 10 bases between them. The germline CDR1 and CDR2 sequences are MNHEY and SMNVEV (reference sequence). CDR3 sequence: CASSIGLYTGELFF. In nucleotides, the CDR3 is TGTGCCAGCAGTATAGGACTTTACACCGGGGAGCTGTTTTTT.